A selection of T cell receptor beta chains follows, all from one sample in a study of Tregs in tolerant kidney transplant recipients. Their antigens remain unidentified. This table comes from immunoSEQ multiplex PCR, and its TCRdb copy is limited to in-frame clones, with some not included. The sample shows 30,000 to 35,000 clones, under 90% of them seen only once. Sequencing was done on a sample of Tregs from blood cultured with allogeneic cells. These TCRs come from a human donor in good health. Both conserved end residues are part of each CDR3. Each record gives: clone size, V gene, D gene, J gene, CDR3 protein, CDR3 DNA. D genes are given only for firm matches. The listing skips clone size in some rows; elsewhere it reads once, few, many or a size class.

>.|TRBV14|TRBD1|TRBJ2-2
CASSSTGLSGELFF
TGTGCCAGCAGCTCGACAGGGCTGTCCGGGGAGCTGTTTTTT
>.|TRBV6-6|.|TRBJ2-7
CASSPGLRYEQYF
TGTGCCAGCAGTCCCGGACTACGCTACGAGCAGTACTTC
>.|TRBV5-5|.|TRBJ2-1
CASRQGTREQFF
TGTGCCAGCAGGCAAGGGACGAGGGAGCAGTTCTTC
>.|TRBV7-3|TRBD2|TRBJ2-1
CASSLTAGYEQFF
TGTGCCAGCAGCTTAACAGCGGGGTATGAGCAGTTCTTC
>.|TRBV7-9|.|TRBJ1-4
CASSLAGSSTTNEKLFF
TGTGCCAGCAGCTTAGCGGGCAGCTCTACAACTAATGAAAAACTGTTTTTT
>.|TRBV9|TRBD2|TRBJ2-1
CASSPLTSGRLKAYNEQFF
TGTGCCAGCAGCCCATTGACTAGCGGGAGACTGAAGGCCTACAATGAGCAGTTCTTC
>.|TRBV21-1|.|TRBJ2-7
CASSFTGRLYEQYF
TGTGCCAGCAGTTTTACGGGACGGCTCTACGAGCAGTACTTC
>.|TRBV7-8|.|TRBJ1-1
CASSQGQYTEAFF
TGTGCCAGCAGCCAGGGACAATACACTGAAGCTTTCTTT
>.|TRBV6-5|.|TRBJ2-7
CASSQRRNYEQYF
TGTGCCAGCAGCCAAAGGCGGAATTACGAGCAGTACTTC
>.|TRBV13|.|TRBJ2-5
CASSLRHIQETQYF
TGTGCCAGCAGCTTAAGGCATATTCAAGAGACCCAGTACTTC
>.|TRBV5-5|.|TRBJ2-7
CASSLVGGLFEYF
TGTGCCAGCAGCTTGGTCGGGGGCCTGTTCGAATACTTC
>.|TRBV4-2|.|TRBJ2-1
CASSQTRGGEQFF
TGTGCCAGCAGCCAAACTAGGGGGGGTGAGCAGTTCTTC
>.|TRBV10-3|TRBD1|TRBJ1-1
CAIRRDSSNTEAFF
TGTGCCATCAGAAGGGACAGTTCGAACACTGAAGCTTTCTTT
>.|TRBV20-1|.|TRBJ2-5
CSANGETQYF
TGCAGTGCTAACGGGGAGACCCAGTACTTC
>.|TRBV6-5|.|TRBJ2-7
CASSYVGGVFYEQYF
TGTGCCAGCAGTTACGTGGGCGGGGTGTTTTACGAGCAGTACTTC
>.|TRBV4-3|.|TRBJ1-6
CASSQDVGRRNSPLHF
TGCGCCAGCAGCCAAGATGTGGGACGGAGAAATTCACCCCTCCACTTT
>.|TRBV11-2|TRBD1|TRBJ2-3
CASSSKTGGGGWFTQYF
TGTGCCAGCAGCTCGAAGACAGGGGGCGGTGGATGGTTTACGCAGTATTTT
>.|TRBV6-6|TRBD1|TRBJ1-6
CASTGTGGYNSPLHF
TGTGCCAGCACCGGGACAGGGGGTTATAATTCACCCCTCCACTTT
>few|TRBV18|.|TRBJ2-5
CASSPPGGETQYF
TGTGCCAGCTCACCACCGGGGGGAGAGACCCAGTACTTC
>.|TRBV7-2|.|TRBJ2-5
CASSLNALQGTQYF
TGTGCCAGCAGCTTAAACGCTCTCCAGGGGACCCAGTACTTC
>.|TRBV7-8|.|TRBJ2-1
CASSLDRVNEQFF
TGTGCCAGCAGCTTAGACAGGGTAAATGAGCAGTTCTTC
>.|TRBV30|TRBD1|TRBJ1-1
CAYSTGEGAPNTEAFF
TGTGCCTATTCGACAGGGGAGGGGGCCCCGAACACTGAAGCTTTCTTT
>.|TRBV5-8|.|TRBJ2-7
CASSSRWGTSGQYF
TGTGCCAGCAGTTCCCGGTGGGGCACCTCAGGGCAGTACTTC
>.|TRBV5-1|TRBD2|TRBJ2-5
CASSFGSGGAMETQYF
TGCGCCAGCAGCTTTGGCAGCGGGGGGGCCATGGAGACCCAGTACTTC
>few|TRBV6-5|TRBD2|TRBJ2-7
CASSYGLAAFYEQYF
TGTGCCAGCAGTTACGGGCTAGCGGCCTTCTACGAGCAGTACTTC
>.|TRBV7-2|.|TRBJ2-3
CASSWGGEASTDTQYF
TGTGCCAGCAGCTGGGGTGGGGAAGCTAGCACAGATACGCAGTATTTT
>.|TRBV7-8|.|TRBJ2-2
CASSLVAGGELFF
TGTGCCAGCAGCTTAGTGGCTGGGGGGGAGCTGTTTTTT
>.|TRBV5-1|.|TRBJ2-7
CASSLPAYEQYF
TGCGCCAGCAGTTTGCCCGCCTACGAGCAGTACTTC
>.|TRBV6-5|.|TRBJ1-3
CASRRGFSGNTIYF
TGTGCCAGCAGGAGGGGTTTCTCTGGAAACACCATATATTTT
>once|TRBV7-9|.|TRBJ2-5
CASSPASVETQYF
TGTGCCAGCAGCCCCGCATCAGTAGAGACCCAGTACTTC
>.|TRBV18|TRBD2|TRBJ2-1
CASSRTSGIYNEQFF
TGTGCCAGCTCACGGACTAGCGGAATCTACAATGAGCAGTTCTTC
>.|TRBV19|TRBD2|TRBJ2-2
CASSIQGTSGTGELFF
TGTGCCAGTAGTATTCAGGGGACTAGCGGGACCGGGGAGCTGTTTTTT
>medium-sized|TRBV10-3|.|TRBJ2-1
CAISGQTGLYNEQFF
TGTGCCATCAGTGGACAAACGGGACTCTACAATGAGCAGTTCTTC